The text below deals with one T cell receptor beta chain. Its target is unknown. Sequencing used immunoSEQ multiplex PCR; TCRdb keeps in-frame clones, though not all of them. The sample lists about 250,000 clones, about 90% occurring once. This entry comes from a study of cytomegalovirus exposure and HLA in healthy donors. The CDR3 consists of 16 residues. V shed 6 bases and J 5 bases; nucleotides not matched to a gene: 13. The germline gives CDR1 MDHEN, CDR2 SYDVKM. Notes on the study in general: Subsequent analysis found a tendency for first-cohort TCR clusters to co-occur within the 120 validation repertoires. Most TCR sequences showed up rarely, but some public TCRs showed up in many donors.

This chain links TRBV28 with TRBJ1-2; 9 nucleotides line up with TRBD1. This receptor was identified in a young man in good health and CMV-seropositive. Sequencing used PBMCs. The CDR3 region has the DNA TGTGCCAGCAGGGGGGCGACAGGGGGATTGGTGTATGGCTACACCTTC. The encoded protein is CASRGATGGLVYGYTF.